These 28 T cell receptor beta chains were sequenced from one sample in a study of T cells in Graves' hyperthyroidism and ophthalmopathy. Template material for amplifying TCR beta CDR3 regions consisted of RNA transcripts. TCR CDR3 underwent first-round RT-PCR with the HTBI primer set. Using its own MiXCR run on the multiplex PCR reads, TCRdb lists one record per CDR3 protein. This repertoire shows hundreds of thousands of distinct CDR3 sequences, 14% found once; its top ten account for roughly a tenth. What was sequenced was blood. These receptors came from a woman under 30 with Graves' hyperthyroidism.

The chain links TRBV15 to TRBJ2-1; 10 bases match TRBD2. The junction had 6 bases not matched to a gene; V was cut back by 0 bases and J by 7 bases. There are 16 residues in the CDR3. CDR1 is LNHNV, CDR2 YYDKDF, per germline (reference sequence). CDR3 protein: CATSREAGGPGNEQFF. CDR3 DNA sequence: TGTGCCACCAGCAGAGAAGCGGGAGGGCCCGGAAATGAGCAGTTCTTC.

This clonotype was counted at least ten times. CDR3 DNA: TGCAGCGTTCAGAGCCTAGCGTATAGCACAGATACGCAGTATTTT. It specifies CSVQSLAYSTDTQYF. This rearrangement joins TRBV29-1 to TRBJ2-3; TRBD2 might be the D (6 bases). With 5 bases removed from V and 0 bases from J, the gap between germline ends came to 15 bases. The length of the CDR3 is 15 residues. CDR1 and CDR2 (germline): SQVTM, ANQGSEA.

This CDR3 reads CSVSPSGIHEQYF. CDR3 DNA: TGCAGCGTTAGTCCTAGCGGGATCCACGAGCAGTACTTC. The chain links TRBV29-1 to TRBJ2-7; 9 bases line up with TRBD2. Trimming at V came to 5 bases and at J to 5 bases, leaving 7 bases not matched to a gene. CDR1 and CDR2 (germline): SQVTM, ANQGSEA. The CDR3 contains 13 residues.

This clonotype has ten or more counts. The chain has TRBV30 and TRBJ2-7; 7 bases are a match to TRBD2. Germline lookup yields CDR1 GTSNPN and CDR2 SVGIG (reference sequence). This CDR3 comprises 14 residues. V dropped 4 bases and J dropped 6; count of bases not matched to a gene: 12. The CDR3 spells CAWIGRGSGGEQYF. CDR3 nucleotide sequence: TGTGCCTGGATAGGCCGCGGGAGTGGGGGCGAGCAGTACTTC.

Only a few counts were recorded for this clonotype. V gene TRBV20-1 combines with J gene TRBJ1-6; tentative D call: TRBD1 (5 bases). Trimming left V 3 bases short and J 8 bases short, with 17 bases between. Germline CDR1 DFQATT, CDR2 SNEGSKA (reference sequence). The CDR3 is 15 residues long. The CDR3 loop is CSARAGTESYSPLHF. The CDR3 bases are TGCAGTGCTAGGGCCGGGACGGAGAGTTATTCACCCCTCCACTTT.

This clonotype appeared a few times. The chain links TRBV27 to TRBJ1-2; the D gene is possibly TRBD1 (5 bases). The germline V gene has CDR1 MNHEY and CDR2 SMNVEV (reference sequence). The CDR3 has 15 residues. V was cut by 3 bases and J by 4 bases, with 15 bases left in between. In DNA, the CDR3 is TGTGCCAGCAGTTTGCGACAGCCCGGAGGCTATGGCTACACCTTC. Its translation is CASSLRQPGGYGYTF.

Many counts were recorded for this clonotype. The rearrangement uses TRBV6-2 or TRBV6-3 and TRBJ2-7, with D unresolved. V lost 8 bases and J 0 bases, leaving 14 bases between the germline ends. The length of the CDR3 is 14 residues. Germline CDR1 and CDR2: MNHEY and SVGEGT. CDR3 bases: TGTGCCAGCGAACCCCGGTTGTACTCCTACGAGCAGTACTTC. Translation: CASEPRLYSYEQYF.

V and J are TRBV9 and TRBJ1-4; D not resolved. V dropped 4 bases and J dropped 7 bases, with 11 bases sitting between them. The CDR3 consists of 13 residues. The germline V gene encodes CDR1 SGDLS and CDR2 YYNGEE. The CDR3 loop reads CASSPRIGEKLFF. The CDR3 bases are TGTGCCAGCAGCCCACGGATAGGTGAAAAACTGTTTTTT.

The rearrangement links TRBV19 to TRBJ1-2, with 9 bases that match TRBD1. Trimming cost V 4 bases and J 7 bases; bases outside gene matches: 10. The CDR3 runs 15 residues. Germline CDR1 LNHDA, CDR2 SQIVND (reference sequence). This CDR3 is CASSTGTGGGRGYTF. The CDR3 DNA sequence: TGTGCCAGTAGTACCGGTACAGGGGGCGGACGTGGCTACACCTTC.

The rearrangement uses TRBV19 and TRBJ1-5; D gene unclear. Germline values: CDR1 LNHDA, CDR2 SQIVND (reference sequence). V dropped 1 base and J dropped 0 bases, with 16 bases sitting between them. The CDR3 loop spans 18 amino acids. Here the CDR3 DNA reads TGTGCCAGTAGTATAGCTGGCTTAGGGAGGTATAGCAATCAGCCCCAGCATTTT. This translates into CASSIAGLGRYSNQPQHF.

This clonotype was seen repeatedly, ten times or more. Here the CDR3 reads CASSYWRTPGEQFF. For the CDR3, the DNA is TGTGCCAGCAGTTACTGGAGGACCCCCGGGGAGCAGTTCTTC. The rearrangement links TRBV6-5 to TRBJ2-1, with a weak D call TRBD2 (5 bases). V was cut by 1 base and J by 10 bases, with 14 bases left in between. Germline assignment: CDR1 MNHEY and CDR2 SVGAGI. The CDR3 has 14 residues.

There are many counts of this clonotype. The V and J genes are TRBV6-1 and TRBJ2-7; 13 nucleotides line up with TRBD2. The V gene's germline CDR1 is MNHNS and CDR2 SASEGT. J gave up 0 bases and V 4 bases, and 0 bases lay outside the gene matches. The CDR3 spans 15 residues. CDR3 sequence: CASSGTSGSSYEQYF. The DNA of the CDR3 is TGTGCCAGCAGTGGGACTAGCGGGAGCTCCTACGAGCAGTACTTC.

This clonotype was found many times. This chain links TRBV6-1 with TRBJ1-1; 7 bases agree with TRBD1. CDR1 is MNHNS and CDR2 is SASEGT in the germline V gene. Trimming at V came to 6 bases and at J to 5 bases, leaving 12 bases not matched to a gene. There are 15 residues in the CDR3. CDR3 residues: CASRLRPNRGTEAFF. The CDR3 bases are TGTGCCAGCAGGCTACGCCCAAACAGGGGTACTGAAGCTTTCTTT.

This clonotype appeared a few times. CDR3 sequence (DNA): TGTGCCAGCCTCGAAGAGCTAGCGGGAGTCAATGAGCAGTTCTTC. Translating gives CASLEELAGVNEQFF. J is TRBJ2-1 and V is TRBV2; 10 nucleotides line up with TRBD2. From germline, CDR1 is SNHLY and CDR2 FYNNEI. The CDR3 loop spans 15 amino acids. The V and J ends lost 8 bases and 6 bases, in that order; junction bases with no gene match: 10.

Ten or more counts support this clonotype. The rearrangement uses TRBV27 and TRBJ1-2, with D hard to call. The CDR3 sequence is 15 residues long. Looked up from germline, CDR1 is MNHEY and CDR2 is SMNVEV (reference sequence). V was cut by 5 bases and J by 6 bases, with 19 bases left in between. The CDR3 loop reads CASSLGSPAEHGYTF. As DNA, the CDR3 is TGTGCCAGCAGTCTAGGGTCTCCGGCAGAACATGGCTACACCTTC.

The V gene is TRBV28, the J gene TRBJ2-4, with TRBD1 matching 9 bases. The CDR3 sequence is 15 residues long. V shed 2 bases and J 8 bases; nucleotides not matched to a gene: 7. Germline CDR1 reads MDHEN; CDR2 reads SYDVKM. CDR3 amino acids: CASSLRGQGEHIQYF. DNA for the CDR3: TGTGCCAGCAGTTTAAGGGGACAGGGAGAGCACATTCAGTACTTC.

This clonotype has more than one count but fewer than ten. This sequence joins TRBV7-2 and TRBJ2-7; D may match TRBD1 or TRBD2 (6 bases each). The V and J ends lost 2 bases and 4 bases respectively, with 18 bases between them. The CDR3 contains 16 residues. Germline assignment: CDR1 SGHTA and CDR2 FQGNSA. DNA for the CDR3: TGTGCCAGCAGCTTATTAGGGGGGAGGCCTCAATACGAGCAGTACTTC. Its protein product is CASSLLGGRPQYEQYF.

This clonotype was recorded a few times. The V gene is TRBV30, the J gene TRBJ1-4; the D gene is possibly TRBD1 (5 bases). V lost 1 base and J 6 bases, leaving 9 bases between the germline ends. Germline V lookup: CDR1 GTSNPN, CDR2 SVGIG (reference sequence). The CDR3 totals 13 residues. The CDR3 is CAWSGGVDEKLFF. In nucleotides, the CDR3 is TGTGCCTGGAGTGGAGGGGTAGATGAAAAACTGTTTTTT.

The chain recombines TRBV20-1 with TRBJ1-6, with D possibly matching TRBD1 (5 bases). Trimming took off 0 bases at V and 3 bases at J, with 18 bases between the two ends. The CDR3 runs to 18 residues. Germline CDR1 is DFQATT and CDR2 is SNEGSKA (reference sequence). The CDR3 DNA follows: TGCAGTGCTAGAGATTTAATACGAGGGCAGGGCTATAATTCACCCCTCCACTTT. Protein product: CSARDLIRGQGYNSPLHF.

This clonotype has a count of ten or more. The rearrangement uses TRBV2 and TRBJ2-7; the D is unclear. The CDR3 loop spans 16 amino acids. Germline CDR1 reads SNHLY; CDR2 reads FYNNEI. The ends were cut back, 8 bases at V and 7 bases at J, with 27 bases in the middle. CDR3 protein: CASGPRLRTGRKEQYF. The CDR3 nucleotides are TGTGCCAGCGGACCCAGACTGCGGACCGGACGTAAAGAGCAGTACTTC.

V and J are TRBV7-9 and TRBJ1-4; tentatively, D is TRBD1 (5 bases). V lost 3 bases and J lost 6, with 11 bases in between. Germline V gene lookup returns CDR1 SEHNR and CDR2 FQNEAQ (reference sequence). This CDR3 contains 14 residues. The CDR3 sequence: CASSFQGRDEKLFF. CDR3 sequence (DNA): TGTGCCAGCAGCTTCCAGGGACGGGATGAAAAACTGTTTTTT. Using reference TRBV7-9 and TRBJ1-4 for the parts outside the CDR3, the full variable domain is DTGVSQNPRHKITKRGQNVTFRCDPISEHNRLYWYRQTLGQGPEFLTYFQNEAQLEKSRLLSDRFSAERPKGSFSTLEIQRTEQGDSAMYLCASSFQGRDEKLFFGSGTQLSVL.

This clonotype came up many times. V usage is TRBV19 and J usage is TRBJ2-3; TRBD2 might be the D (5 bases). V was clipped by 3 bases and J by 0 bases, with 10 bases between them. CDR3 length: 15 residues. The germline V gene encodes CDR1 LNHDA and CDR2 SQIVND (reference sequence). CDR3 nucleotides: TGTGCCAGTAGTATCGGGCGGGTTAGCACAGATACGCAGTATTTT. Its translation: CASSIGRVSTDTQYF.

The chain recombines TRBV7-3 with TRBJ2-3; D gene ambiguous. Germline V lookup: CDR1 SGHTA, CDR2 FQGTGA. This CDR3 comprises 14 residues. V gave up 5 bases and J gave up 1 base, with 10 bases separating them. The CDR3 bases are TGTGCCAGCAGCCCAGGAGTGGGCACAGATACGCAGTATTTT. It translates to CASSPGVGTDTQYF.

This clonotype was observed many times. This chain's CDR3 is CASSLIMNTEAFF. The CDR3 DNA reads TGTGCCAGCAGTCTGATAATGAACACTGAAGCTTTCTTT. This chain links TRBV2 with TRBJ1-1; D is undetermined. V was clipped by 5 bases and J by 0 bases, with 7 bases between them. From germline, CDR1 is SNHLY and CDR2 FYNNEI. This CDR3 has 13 amino acids.

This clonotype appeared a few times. DNA of the CDR3: TGCGCCAGCAGCCCGCCTAGCGGGAGAGGGAATGAGCAGTTCTTC. Protein product: CASSPPSGRGNEQFF. The chain has TRBV4-1 and TRBJ2-1, with 10 bases fitting TRBD2. CDR3 length: 15 amino acids. Germline V lookup: CDR1 MGHRA, CDR2 YSYEKL. The J segment lost 7 bases and the V segment lost 4 bases, leaving 7 bases of the junction unmatched.

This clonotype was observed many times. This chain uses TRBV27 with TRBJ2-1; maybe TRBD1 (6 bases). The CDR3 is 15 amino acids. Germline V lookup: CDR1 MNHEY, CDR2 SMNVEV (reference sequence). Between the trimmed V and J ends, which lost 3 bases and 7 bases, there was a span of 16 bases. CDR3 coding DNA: TGTGCCAGCAGTTTCAGGGGTGGCCGGAGGAATGAGCAGTTCTTC. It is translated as CASSFRGGRRNEQFF.

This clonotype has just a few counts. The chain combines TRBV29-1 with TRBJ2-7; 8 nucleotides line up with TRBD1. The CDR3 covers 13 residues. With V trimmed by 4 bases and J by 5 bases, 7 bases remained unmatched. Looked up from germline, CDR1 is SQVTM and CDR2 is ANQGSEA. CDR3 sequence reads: CSVVQGVLNEQYF. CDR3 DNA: TGCAGCGTTGTACAGGGGGTCTTGAACGAGCAGTACTTC.

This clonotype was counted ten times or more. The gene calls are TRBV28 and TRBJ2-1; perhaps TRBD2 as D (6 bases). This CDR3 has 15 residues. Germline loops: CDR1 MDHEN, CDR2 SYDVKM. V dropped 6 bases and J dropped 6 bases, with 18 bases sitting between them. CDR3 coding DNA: TGTGCCAGCAGGCGACCGGGACTTGAAACCAATGAGCAGTTCTTC. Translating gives CASRRPGLETNEQFF.